What follows is one T cell receptor beta chain and its context. Its cognate antigen is unknown. Clones were sequenced by immunoSEQ multiplex PCR, and TCRdb holds only the in-frame ones, with some missing. Here the sample spans roughly 100,000 clones, 89% being singletons. This specimen belongs to a study of T cell responses to AZD1222 COVID-19 vaccine. Points from the study as a whole: Distributed over spike, vaccine-associated CD4 TCRs predominated at 160-218 and 743-854. Nearly half of unique spike-specific TCRs reportedly avoided B.1.351 and B.1.1.7 mutated regions.

The germline gives CDR1 SEHNR, CDR2 FQNEAQ (reference sequence). Trimming took 5 bases from V and 3 from J, leaving 11 bases between them. The length of the CDR3 is 13 residues. The sequenced sample was peripheral blood, obtained on day 0 of AZD1222 vaccination. The chain has TRBV7-9 and TRBJ2-7; no clear D gene. This clonotype was sampled from an adult in good health. DNA for the CDR3: TGTGCCAGCAGCCCCCCCTTGGACTACGAGCAGTACTTC. This translates into CASSPPLDYEQYF.